Below, 20 T cell receptor beta chains from the same sample are listed, as sequenced in a study of tumor-infiltrating lymphocytes in primary liver carcinoma. For each extraction, RNA and DNA were obtained together from 20-30 mg of unsorted bulk tissue. From about 490 ng of total RNA, TCR beta-specific cDNA was reverse-transcribed using a constant-region primer. Three nested multiplex PCR rounds of slightly modified ARM-PCR generated TCR beta libraries. Forward primers for TRBV1-TRBV30 and a C-beta reverse primer served the first two PCR rounds, at roughly 10 cycles each. TCRdb itself ran the multiplex PCR reads through MiXCR, one entry per CDR3 protein. The table includes 100,000 to 150,000 distinct CDR3 sequences, around 64% detected once. The sequenced material came from liver tumor tissue from sampling region 3. The sample's subset: tumor region T3, left-lateral pole. The origin of the receptors is a woman in her sixties with primary liver carcinoma and hepatitis B virus infection.

In its sample, this clonotype was seen once. The chain links TRBV28 to TRBJ1-1; no clear D gene. Looked up from germline, CDR1 is MDHEN and CDR2 is SYDVKM. V lost 11 bases and J 2 bases, leaving 21 bases between the germline ends. The CDR3 consists of 15 residues. The CDR3 spells CAGAFIGVGNTEAFF. DNA of the CDR3: TGTGCCGGCGCTTTTATTGGTGTGGGCAACACTGAAGCTTTCTTT.

On this clonotype: A much larger clone lies one base from this, so it may be a read error. V is TRBV7-8 and J is TRBJ2-3; D is perhaps TRBD1 or TRBD2 (5 bases each). Germline V gene lookup returns CDR1 SGHVS and CDR2 FQNEAQ. V lost 1 base to trimming and J lost 3 bases, with 11 bases between them. The CDR3 has 15 amino acids. The CDR3 here is CASSLDPGRTDTQYF. CDR3 nucleotide sequence: TGTGCCAGCAGCTTAGATCCGGGACGAACAGATACGCAGTATTTT.

This clonotype came up many times. CDR3 coding DNA: TGTGCCAGCAGTTACCTGGTTCTAAGCCGAACTTCTTACAATGAGCAGTTCTTC. This codes for CASSYLVLSRTSYNEQFF. This chain connects TRBV6-2 or TRBV6-3 to TRBJ2-1; D not resolved. Trimming took 2 bases from V and 4 from J, leaving 21 bases between them. The germline gives CDR1 MNHEY, CDR2 SVGEGT. The CDR3 is 18 residues long.

Note on this clonotype: A clone one base away is much larger, so this may be a read error. The chain is built from TRBV28 and TRBJ2-7; unclear D gene. V was clipped by 3 bases and J by 5 bases, with 8 bases between them. CDR3 length equals 12 residues. The germline CDR1 and CDR2 sequences are MDHEN and SYDVKM. The DNA for the CDR3 is TGTGCCAGCAGTTTGGAGCCCCACGAGCAGTACTTC. This codes for CASSLEPHEQYF. The whole variable domain, filled in from reference TRBV28 and TRBJ2-7, reads DVKVTQSSRYLVKRTGEKVFLECVQDMDHENMFWYRQDPGLGLRLIYFSYDVKMKEKGDIPEGYSVSREKKERFSLILESASTNQTSMYLCASSLEPHEQYFGPGTRLTVT.

This clonotype was observed a handful of times. An end of the junction does not agree with germline; a read error may underlie this. V is TRBV7-8 and J is TRBJ1-3; no clear D gene. This CDR3 comprises 18 residues. Germline V gene data show CDR1 as SGHVS and CDR2 as FQNEAQ. The CDR3: CASSLTPSSQATGNTMYF. CDR3 coding DNA: TGTGCCAGCAGCTTAACCCCTTCCAGCCAGGCCACTGGAAACACCATGTATTTT.

About this clonotype itself: An end of the junction differs from the germline gene, which may be a read error. The chain joins TRBV11-2 to TRBJ2-5; TRBD2 matches 7 bases. The CDR3 has 14 amino acids. Germline V gene data show CDR1 as SGHAT and CDR2 as FQNNGV. The CDR3 loop is CANSWSSGQETQYF. The CDR3 region has the DNA TGTGCCAACAGCTGGAGTAGCGGGCAAGAGACCCAGTACTTC.

The table lists this clonotype with many counts. CDR3 protein: CASRYGTSGLSYEQYF. DNA for the CDR3: TGTGCCAGCAGATATGGGACTAGCGGCCTTTCCTACGAGCAGTACTTC. The genes are TRBV28 and TRBJ2-7; 11 positions agree with TRBD2. J gave up 1 base and V 6 bases, and 8 bases lay outside the gene matches. The CDR3 contains 16 residues. CDR1 MDHEN and CDR2 SYDVKM come from the germline V gene.

This clonotype was recorded once. Mismatch with germline at one junction end may stem from a read error. This chain joins TRBV11-2 and TRBJ1-1; D is unresolved. Germline lookup yields CDR1 SGHAT and CDR2 FQNNGV. The CDR3 totals 11 residues. This CDR3 is CVSGYHTEAFF. The DNA for the CDR3 is TGTGTCAGCGGATACCACACTGAAGCTTTCTTT. The variable domain in full, completed from reference TRBV11-2 and TRBJ1-1, reads EAGVAQSPRYKIIEKRQSVAFWCNPISGHATLYWYQQILGQGPKLLIQFQNNGVVDDSQLPKDRFSAERLKGVDSTLKIQPAKLEDSAVYLCVSGYHTEAFFGQGTRLTVV.

The CDR3 protein is CAWNPVLGDDTQYF. The CDR3 DNA sequence: TGTGCCTGGAATCCGGTACTAGGGGACGATACGCAGTATTTT. V and J are TRBV30 and TRBJ2-3; D could derive from TRBD1 or TRBD2 (5 bases each). This CDR3 is 14 amino acids long. From germline, CDR1 is GTSNPN and CDR2 SVGIG (reference sequence). Between the trimmed V and J ends, which lost 4 bases and 6 bases, there was a span of 17 bases.

Worth noting for this clonotype: This CDR3 fails to terminate in the conserved phenylalanine or tryptophan, so it likely reflects a read error. This chain connects TRBV7-9 to TRBJ2-7, with D perhaps TRBD2 (7 bases). This CDR3 contains 17 residues. The V gene's germline CDR1 is SEHNR and CDR2 FQNEAQ (reference sequence). The V end was cut by 5 bases, the J end by 3 bases, with 23 bases between. The CDR3 DNA is TGTGCCAGCAGCCTCGTGGGGGGGCTAGCGTCCCACTACGAGCAGTACTAC. Translation gives CASSLVGGLASHYEQYY.

This clonotype has ten or more counts. The chain carries TRBV5-1 and TRBJ1-2; 7 positions agree with TRBD1. The V gene end was trimmed by 4 bases and the J gene end by 0 bases; junction bases not matched to a gene: 18. The CDR3 totals 19 residues. From germline, CDR1 is SGHRS and CDR2 YFSETQ. The CDR3 coding sequence is TGCGCCAGCAGCCTTGGGTCGGGGACAGAGTACATTACTAACTATGGCTACACCTTC. This codes for CASSLGSGTEYITNYGYTF. Combining the CDR3 with reference TRBV5-1 and TRBJ1-2 gives the whole variable domain KAGVTQTPRYLIKTRGQQVTLSCSPISGHRSVSWYQQTPGQGLQFLFEYFSETQRNKGNFPGRFSGRQFSNSRSEMNVSTLELGDSALYLCASSLGSGTEYITNYGYTFGSGTRLTVV.

This clonotype was seen many times. This chain links TRBV5-8 with TRBJ2-1, with D possibly TRBD2 on 7 matching bases. The CDR3 covers 16 residues. Trimming pared 4 bases from V and 3 bases from J, leaving 17 bases between. Germline assignment: CDR1 SGHTS and CDR2 YDEGEE. For the CDR3, the DNA is TGTGCCAGCAGCCTGCCCGGGGGGCTTAACTACAATGAGCAGTTCTTC. Protein: CASSLPGGLNYNEQFF. The full variable domain, with the rest looked up from reference TRBV5-8 and TRBJ2-1, is EAGVTQSPTHLIKTRGQQATLRCSPISGHTSVYWYQQALGLGLQFLLWYDEGEERNRGNFPPRFSGRQFPNYSSELNVNALELEDSALYLCASSLPGGLNYNEQFFGPGTRLTVL.

Regarding this clonotype: One junction end does not reproduce the germline sequence, and a read error may be involved. This sequence joins TRBV5-1 and TRBJ1-6; unclear D gene. CDR3 size: 13 residues. Germline CDR1 reads SGHRS; CDR2 reads YFSETQ. The CDR3 sequence: CASSLSDNSPLRF. Written as DNA, the CDR3 is TGCGCCAGCAGTTTGTCAGATAATTCACCCCTCCGCTTT.

This clonotype has only a few counts. The rearrangement joins TRBV7-9 to TRBJ2-3; 11 bases map to TRBD2. The junction had 6 bases not matched to a gene; V was cut back by 1 base and J by 6 bases. Germline V CDR1 and CDR2: SEHNR, FQNEAQ (reference sequence). This CDR3 has 16 amino acids. In nucleotides, the CDR3 is TGTGCCAGCAGCTTAGGTCTAGCGGGAGGAACCGATACGCAGTATTTT. This encodes CASSLGLAGGTDTQYF. The variable domain in full, completed from reference TRBV7-9 and TRBJ2-3, reads DTGVSQNPRHKITKRGQNVTFRCDPISEHNRLYWYRQTLGQGPEFLTYFQNEAQLEKSRLLSDRFSAERPKGSFSTLEIQRTEQGDSAMYLCASSLGLAGGTDTQYFGPGTRLTVL.

Concerning this clonotype itself: Germline and junction disagree at one end, which may indicate a read error. This chain joins TRBV6-6 and TRBJ1-5, with 7 nucleotides matching TRBD1. This CDR3 is 14 amino acids long. In germline, CDR1 is MNHNY, CDR2 SVGAGI (reference sequence). CDR3 nucleotide sequence: TGTGCTAGCAATTACGACAGGGCGTATCAGCCCCAGCATTTT. It specifies CASNYDRAYQPQHF.

Worth noting for this clonotype: Mismatch with germline at one junction end may stem from a read error. This chain joins TRBV11-3 and TRBJ2-7; tentatively, D is TRBD1 (6 bases). CDR3 length: 14 residues. The V gene's germline CDR1 is SGHNT and CDR2 YENEEA. CDR3: CASNLGDKSYKQYF. The CDR3 DNA is TGTGCCAGCAACTTAGGGGACAAATCCTACAAGCAGTACTTC.

Comment on this clonotype: The germline gene is not matched at one end of the junction; a read error may be the cause. This sequence joins TRBV28 and TRBJ1-5; D gene unclear. The CDR3 runs to 12 residues. Germline V lookup: CDR1 MDHEN, CDR2 SYDVKM. CDR3 DNA sequence: TGTGTCAGCAGTTTCCTAAAAGGGCCCCAGCATTTT. Its protein is CVSSFLKGPQHF.

As regards this clonotype: A much larger clone differs from this one at a single base, so this may be a read error. This chain's CDR3 is CASSSTRDRVSRAFF. The CDR3, as DNA: TGTGCCAGCAGCTCCACCCGGGACAGGGTGTCAAGGGCTTTCTTT. The rearrangement uses TRBV6-5 and TRBJ1-1; 9 bases align to TRBD1. Germline V gives CDR1 MNHEY, CDR2 SVGAGI. J was trimmed by 11 bases and V by 6 bases; bases with no gene match: 16. The CDR3 spans 15 residues.

This clonotype was seen just once. A much larger clonotype is one base distant, so this may be a read error. The chain links TRBV5-7 to TRBJ1-5; no firm D call. TRBV5-7 counts as an open reading frame of uncertain function. The CDR3 extends over 12 amino acids. Trimming removed 2 bases from V and 9 bases from J, with 9 bases in between. The CDR3 nucleotides read TGTGCCAGCAGCTTTGGCAGTAGGCCCCAGCATTTT. As protein: CASSFGSRPQHF.

DNA for the CDR3: TGCGCCAGCAGCCCTAGGGCCATCCCCTCGTACAATGAGCAGTTCTTC. It specifies CASSPRAIPSYNEQFF. V gene TRBV5-1 combines with J gene TRBJ2-1; D call uncertain. Germline values: CDR1 SGHRS, CDR2 YFSETQ. The germline V and J ends were trimmed by 4 bases and 4 bases, with 18 bases remaining between them. The CDR3 spans 16 residues.